This TCR beta chain was documented in a study of blood T cell repertoires in COVID-19. Study information: Some COVID-19 samples were acute and others convalescent; all came from the United States, Italy and Spain.

Germline CDR1 MGHRA, CDR2 YSYEKL. Unmatched junction bases numbered 10, after V lost 2 bases and J lost 8 bases. CDR3 size: 16 residues. A single count supports this clone. Authors' data handling: The assay estimated nucleated cells by amplifying reference gene primers. Assay: immunoSEQ multiplex PCR; the TCRdb copy retains only in-frame clones and omits some. Clonal size and the V and J genes are those of that table, whereas D and trimming came from the DNA. The data contain around 460,000 clones, 70% to 90% of them singletons. Sequenced sample: peripheral blood. This sequence originates from a man aged 18 to 29 with COVID-19, enrolled during active disease. The chain recombines TRBV4-1 with TRBJ2-1; 9 bases are a match to TRBD2. The CDR3 is CASSQIAGEGWYEQFF. For the CDR3, the DNA is TGCGCCAGCAGCCAAATAGCGGGAGAAGGATGGTATGAGCAGTTCTTC.